This TCR beta chain is drawn from a study of prognosis after radiotherapy for stage I lung cancer. Study background: The patients, all with stage I non-small cell lung cancer, were enrolled between April 2018 and early 2019.

The CDR3 totals 11 residues. Trimming shortened V by 3 bases and J by 5 bases, and 5 bases separated the two germline ends. The germline CDR1 and CDR2 sequences are SGHNT and YENEEA. Sample share makes this clonotype medium-sized. The study amplified the TCR beta CDR3 region from genomic DNA. This amplification was carried out by two rounds of multiplex PCR. Specific primers for each TRBV and TRBJ gene were what first-round PCR used. One entry per CDR3 protein, called by TCRdb with MiXCR from the multiplex PCR reads. The sample lists fewer than 35,000 distinct CDR3 sequences; 40% to 60% were seen once.

The chain is built from TRBV11-3 and TRBJ2-7; D is ambiguous. The clonotype comes from a donor aged 50 or older with non-small cell lung cancer. Here the sequenced sample was PBMCs, taken before or after stereotactic body radiation therapy (not recorded which). The CDR3 sequence: CASSFEDEQYF. The DNA of the CDR3 is TGTGCCAGCAGCTTCGAGGACGAGCAGTACTTC.